This T cell receptor beta chain emerged from a study of T-cell reconstitution after alpha-beta-depleted transplantation in children (dated by TCRdb to about 2016). Background on the whole study: The study quantitatively tracked T-cell immune reconstitution after TCRalphabeta/CD19-depleted allogeneic hematopoietic cell transplantation in children using TCR repertoire profiling.

This clonotype has at least ten counts. Its antigen is unknown. No base-level quality is on record; no much larger clone is a single base apart. Trimming takes 6 bases from V and 1 base from J, and the germline ends sit 7 bases apart. Reading from cysteine to phenylalanine, the CDR3 counts 11 amino acids. Only the CDR3 region is kept as DNA, spanning 33 bases read in frame from base 1. The CDR1 and CDR2 encoded by the germline V gene (reference sequence) are DFQATT and SNEGSKA. The paper's findings and limits, for the study overall: The high TCRbeta diversity at day 60 in some patients was ascribed to recipient T cells and intrathymic progenitors that had survived conditioning. Over subsequent months, a decline in hyperexpanded clone frequencies was noted, and after one year, T-cell counts and TCRbeta diversity were mostly ascribed to newly produced T cells. The apparently early recovery of alphabetaT-cell counts about two months after transplant reportedly depended on only several hundred rapidly expanded clones that came from non-depleted graft cells.

The treatment or condition label of this sample denotes: allogeneic hematopoietic cell transplantation with graft depleted of TCRalphabeta T cells and CD19 B cells. Transplant recipients were children who received TCRalphabeta/CD19-depleted allogeneic hematopoietic cell grafts. Receptor amplification or capture employed PCR. TCRdb records Illumina HiSeq 2500 as the sequencer. Molecular barcoding was employed in the preparation of TCR libraries, with unique molecular identifiers being used to normalize TCRbeta repertoire quantification. TCRdb itself trimmed the public reads at Q25 with fastp, ran MiXCR and retained productive beta chains. Duplicate CDR3 protein sequences are folded into a single record with the most common DNA and genes. The table for this sample lists approximately 70,000 distinct CDR3 sequences; roughly 4.5% of them were counted only once. The top ten clonotypes cover 18% of the sample.

Sample: PBMCs, mostly from graft donor cells, taken 180 days after TCRalphabeta/CD19-depleted stem cell transplant. The chain joins TRBV20-1 to TRBJ2-7; no confident D gene assignment can be made. This clonotype originated in a boy younger than two who had a stem cell transplant for acute myeloid leukemia, so the T cells may come from the graft donor. DNA sequence: TGCAGTGCGGCCCAGTCCTACGAGCAGTACTTC. Translated, this gives CSAAQSYEQYF.